This TCR beta chain was obtained from a study of blood T cell repertoires in COVID-19 (dated by TCRdb to 2020 to 2022). Study-wide context: Samples from collaborators originated in the United States, Italy and Spain and spanned both the acute and convalescent phases of COVID-19. Deeply sampled blood TCRbeta repertoires from subjects exposed to, actively infected with, or recovered from COVID-19 were included in the dataset. The material from the prospective study consisted of cDNA or gDNA derived from T cells, B-cell-depleted T cells, or PBMCs. A freely available public database, intended as a resource for researchers studying the immune response to SARS-CoV-2, is where the repertoires were released. Samples came from the ongoing ImmuneRACE study (first 160 participants) plus 1,254 subjects from 6 global collaborators. Where HLA class I and class II types were available, the types were taken from metadata supplied by the sample provider, not from assay-based typing. Sample metadata almost always included a de-identified subject ID, COVID-19 status, age in years and sex.

Notes on this clone: Its antigen remains undetermined. Nothing much larger sits one base from this clone, and base qualities are not available.

The immunoSEQ Assay, a bias-controlled multiplex PCR, was used to amplify TCRbeta CDR3 regions from genomic DNA. The published analysis was carried out like this. The number of nucleated cells in each sample was estimated from the amplification of reference gene primers within the assay. To quantify the absolute abundance of each unique TCRbeta CDR3 rearrangement, sequence reads were collapsed and filtered. For each sample, productive Simpson clonality was calculated by taking the square root of Simpson's diversity index across productive rearrangements. The immuneACCESS repertoire file appears here via TCRdb, limited to in-frame rearrangements. These files lack a portion of the clones; in checked studies, under half of the deficit traces to unresolved V genes, and the cause of the others is not known. V and J calls and clone size follow that table, whereas D and trimming were derived from the DNA. For this sample there are 35,000 to 45,000 clones; 75% to 90% appear just once. Approximately 6.6% of the sample rests with the top ten.

V lost 5 bases and J lost 6 bases, and the count of bases not matched to a germline gene is 4. In the germline V gene, CDR1 corresponds to MNHEY and CDR2 to SVGAGI. Measured from the cysteine to the phenylalanine, the CDR3 is 13 residues long. The retained sequence is limited to the CDR3, 39 bases, with the frame set at the first base. Findings and caveats that apply to the study as a whole: The amount of clinical and demographic metadata varied by source and participant and was provided uncurated.

Each collaborating institution followed its own protocols to collect whole blood in K2EDTA tubes. Collaborator samples were shipped for TCRbeta analysis as frozen whole blood, isolated PBMCs, or DNA extracted from either sample type. What was sequenced was peripheral blood. The sequence is built from TRBV6-5 and TRBJ1-5, with 7 junctional bases fitting TRBD1. The clonotype comes from a human donor in a cohort sampled during active COVID-19. In nucleotide form, the sequence is TGTGCCAGCAGTCAGGGGGTGGGTCAGCCCCAGCATTTT. This encodes CASSQGVGQPQHF.